A few counts support the clone carrying this TCR beta chain. TCRbeta library construction was performed incorporating unique molecular identifiers. From the PCR reads, TCRdb called clonotypes with MiXCR, one entry per CDR3 protein. Here the sample spans around 45,000 distinct CDR3 sequences, approximately 52% being singletons. The data derive from a study of T-cell reconstitution after alpha-beta-depleted transplantation in children. CDR1 is SNHLY and CDR2 is FYNNEI in the germline V gene. The CDR3 loop spans 15 amino acids. Trimming removed 5 bases at V and 4 bases at J, with 15 bases between. The TCR was taken from a boy under three years old with SCID, due to receive a stem cell transplant. This chain links TRBV2 with TRBJ2-1; D call uncertain. The sequencing here drew on peripheral blood, taken before TCRalphabeta/CD19-depleted stem cell transplant. CDR3: CASSSNPPFYNEQFF. The CDR3 DNA reads TGTGCCAGCAGTTCCAACCCGCCCTTTTACAATGAGCAGTTCTTC.